This T cell receptor (beta chain) was identified during a study of blood T cell repertoires in COVID-19. Turning to the study itself: Donors in the United States, Italy and Spain gave samples during acute or convalescent COVID-19. T cells, B-cell-depleted T cells, or PBMCs supplied cDNA or gDNA.

In the authors' methods: From reference gene primer amplification, estimates of nucleated cell counts were derived. Data came from immunoSEQ multiplex PCR; TCRdb stores just in-frame clones and leaves some out. Clone size and the V and J calls come from that table; the DNA yielded D and trimming. The sample has about 370,000 clones, around 87% seen once. Losses at the gene ends were 5 bases for V and 4 bases for J; bases not matched to a gene: 2. The germline gives CDR1 SGHVS, CDR2 FNYEAQ. CDR3 size: 15 residues. What was sequenced was peripheral blood. The rearrangement links TRBV7-6 to TRBJ2-2; 12 bases map to TRBD2. The clonotype was recovered from a man younger than 35 with active or convalescent COVID-19. The CDR3 spells CASSPLAGGTGELFF. Here the CDR3 DNA reads TGTGCCAGCAGCCCACTAGCGGGAGGCACCGGGGAGCTGTTTTTT. Supplemented by reference TRBV7-6 and TRBJ2-2, the full variable domain reads GAGVSQSPRYKVTKRGQDVALRCDPISGHVSLYWYRQALGQGPEFLTYFNYEAQQDKSGLPNDRFSAERPEGSISTLTIQRTEQRDSAMYRCASSPLAGGTGELFFGEGSRLTVL.